Included here is one TCR beta chain sequence, with context. The antigen it binds to is not known. Base quality data are lacking; no much larger clone is found one base away. Enrollment in ICON was initiated in April 2016, and the last patient was enrolled in the second half of 2018. From a subcohort of some 76 patients, fresh tumor and matched uninvolved tissue were collected for in-depth immune analyses, including TCR sequencing. DNA isolated from bulk tissue, without cell sorting, was used for TCR sequencing. This sample was taken from a study of tumor-infiltrating lymphocytes in localized non-small cell lung cancer (dated by TCRdb to about 2021). Describing the broader study: Patients whose samples were collected after neoadjuvant chemotherapy, as well as both smokers and never-smokers and several histologies, were included in the cohort. From each patient came resected tumor tissue plus uninvolved lung tissue from that same patient, and the uninvolved lung tissue was described as non-adjacent to the tumor. Flow cytometry, multiplex immunofluorescence, RNA-seq, exome sequencing and proteomics were applied to the same patients as TCR sequencing, which was one of several integrated assays. The overall ICON cohort was composed of under 190 surgical patients with localized non-small cell lung cancer whose tumors were resected. A total of over 45 patients were included in the paired tumor versus uninvolved lung comparison of immunoSEQ T-cell fraction.

Broad study findings and their caveats: Since assay coverage differed from patient to patient depending on how much tissue was available, TCR sequencing was done for only a subset of the cohort. Because different assays used different pieces of the same tissue, technical variation could not be distinguished from intratumor heterogeneity. In line with immunofluorescence CD3 counts, TCRbeta sequencing supported higher T cell infiltration in tumors compared with uninvolved lung tissue. No difference in TCR-derived T-cell fraction was observed between the flow cytometry-defined immunotypes IM1 (good prognosis) and IM2 (poor prognosis).

The T-cell fraction in tumor and uninvolved lung tissue was provided by TCR sequencing with the immunoSEQ assay. The paper's data handling went like this. For survival analysis, patients were divided into high (upper tertile) and low (lower two tertiles) T-cell fraction groups, which were compared by log-rank test. A signed-rank test was used to check for differences in T-cell fraction between paired tumor and uninvolved lung. This is the immuneACCESS table as TCRdb keeps it, with only in-frame sequences that have V and J called. A part of the clones is gone; compared with another copy, unresolved V genes explain less than half, and the rest is unexplained. V, J and clone size derive from that table, while D and trimming were established from the DNA sequence. For this sample the table gives a few thousand clones, of which more than 95% were detected only once. More than 3% of the sample belongs to the ten largest clones.

CDR3 length: 12 amino acids, cysteine to phenylalanine. Left in the record is the CDR3 DNA by itself, 36 bases read in frame from the first base. Trimming at the junction amounts to 5 bases on V and 10 bases on J, and the germline ends lie 14 bases apart. Sequences LNHDA (CDR1) and SQIVND (CDR2) are obtained from the germline V gene (reference sequence). Rearrangement joined TRBV19 to TRBJ1-1, with the D segment identity uncertain. What was sequenced was uninvolved lung tissue not adjacent to the tumor. The clonotype originates from a human donor with non-small cell lung cancer. CDR3 loop: CASSPQGWGAFF. The nucleotide sequence reads TGTGCCAGTAGTCCGCAAGGCTGGGGAGCTTTCTTT. With the rest looked up from the reference TRBV19 and TRBJ1-1 genes rather than sequenced, the full variable domain is DGGITQSPKYLFRKEGQNVTLSCEQNLNHDAMYWYRQDPGQGLRLIYYSQIVNDFQKGDIAEGYSVSREKKESFPLTVTSAQKNPTAFYLCASSPQGWGAFFGQGTRLTVV.